This TCR beta chain was profiled in a study of identifying expanded T cells in peripheral blood (dated by TCRdb to between 2019 and 2020). Broadly, across the study: Technical replicates were generated by sequencing separate aliquots of the same genomic DNA pool, with four replicates compared pairwise.

The germline V gene sets CDR1 to SGHVS and CDR2 to FNYEAQ. CDR3 length: 15 amino acids, cysteine to phenylalanine. The kept DNA is CDR3 alone, 45 bases in frame from the first base. The germline V end is reduced by 0 bases and the J end by 4 bases; junction bases left unmatched: 3. A word on this clone: Its recognized antigen is unknown. Nothing much larger sits one base from this clone, and base qualities are not available.

Results and caveats for the whole study, not just this receptor: Variance in clone template counts between roughly two-week samples significantly increased with total template count across all healthy donors. The binomial model flagged about 1.3 differentially abundant clones between technical replicates but about 15 over approximately 2 weeks and 19 to 20 over approximately 4 weeks. Across all healthy-donor time intervals, the beta-binomial model significantly cut both the number of clones called differentially abundant and the false-positive rate. The authors expected biological variance in healthy repertoires might increase further over much longer intervals such as months to years.

During the collection period, no immune events, such as infections, were documented for the healthy donors. Healthy-donor blood repertoires served as a training cohort to calibrate time-dependent variance in a beta-binomial model of T-cell clone differential abundance. There were 10 healthy donors in the training cohort, of whom 3 were female and 7 were male. On average the donors were 43 years old, and their ages spanned 29 to 64 years. Whole blood from each healthy donor was obtained from a commercial supplier and was collected at three time points approximately 13 days apart. For immunosequencing, genomic DNA was extracted from unsorted whole blood. TCRbeta CDR3 regions were profiled with the immunoSEQ Assay using bias-controlled multiplex PCR amplification of genomic DNA. The paper's data handling went like this. The absolute abundance of each unique TCRbeta CDR3 region was quantified after sequences were collapsed and filtered. Differential abundance was tested with a binomial (Fisher-equivalent) model and with a beta-binomial model adding time-dependent variance fitted from healthy donors. Any clone with fewer than 5 combined templates was excluded, and a clone was called differentially abundant if its Benjamini-Hochberg FDR was below 0.01. In the beta-binomial model, variance was expressed as a function of the total template count across the two samples, in the form v = (b*log(k)+a)^2. Held by TCRdb, this immuneACCESS table contains in-frame sequences only and omits some clones. Under half of the omission traces to an unresolved V gene where checked; the cause of the rest is unknown. The DNA was the basis for D and trimming; V, J and clone size are from that table. This sample lists some 96,000 clones; approximately 89% were detected once. The leading ten clones occupy about 5.5% of the sample.

The chain links TRBV7-6 with TRBJ1-5, with 7 central nucleotides matching TRBD1. The sequenced sample was blood. The sequence was obtained from a person between 18 and 70 years old in good health. The CDR3: CASSLAGRGNQPQHF. In nucleotide form, the sequence is TGTGCCAGCAGCTTAGCGGGCAGGGGGAATCAGCCCCAGCATTTT.